These T cell receptor beta chains were read from a single sample in a study of blood T cell repertoires in COVID-19. Profiling relied on immunoSEQ multiplex PCR, and the TCRdb table lists in-frame clones only, not all of them. The sample shows 270,000 or so clones, 82% of them seen only once. Sequencing was done on a sample of peripheral blood. The receptor source for this set is a woman aged 18-29 years with acute or convalescent COVID-19. The CDR3 runs from the conserved cysteine through the conserved F or W. A D gene is named only where the DNA matches it firmly. Only some rows state a clone size, as once, few, many or a class for expanded clones.

j_call | d_call | clone_size | v_call | cdr3_aa | cdr3_nt
TRBJ1-4 | TRBD1 | few | TRBV27 | CASSLGTGFFGLEKLFF | TGTGCCAGCAGTTTAGGGACAGGGTTCTTTGGACTTGAAAAACTGTTTTTT
TRBJ2-7 | TRBD2 | . | TRBV7-2 | CASSTRLAGGTGYEQYF | TGTGCCAGCAGCACCCGACTAGCGGGGGGGACAGGCTACGAGCAGTACTTC
TRBJ2-3 | . | once | TRBV14 | CASSQEAVGLSTDTQYF | TGTGCCAGCAGCCAAGAAGCAGTGGGACTGAGCACAGATACGCAGTATTTT
TRBJ1-6 | TRBD1 | . | TRBV5-4 | CASSPDRHNNSPLHF | TGTGCCAGCAGCCCGGACAGGCACAATAATTCACCCCTCCACTTT
TRBJ2-6 | TRBD1 | . | TRBV5-1 | CASSTGQGVAGANVLTF | TGCGCCAGCAGCACAGGACAGGGAGTTGCTGGGGCCAACGTCCTGACTTTC
TRBJ2-1 | . | . | TRBV7-9 | CASSPANYNEQFF | TGTGCCAGCAGCCCTGCTAACTACAATGAGCAGTTCTTC
TRBJ2-1 | TRBD2 | few | TRBV11-3 | CASSSGLDYNEQFF | TGTGCCAGCAGCTCCGGACTAGATTACAATGAGCAGTTCTTC
TRBJ1-1 | . | . | TRBV7-2 | CASSLRSKSYLMNTEAFF | TGTGCCAGCAGCTTACGGAGTAAGAGCTACCTTATGAACACTGAAGCTTTCTTT
TRBJ2-5 | . | . | TRBV18 | CASSPPGRQETQYF | TGTGCCAGCTCACCACCAGGGAGGCAAGAGACCCAGTACTTC
TRBJ1-6 | . | . | TRBV6-5 | CASSSGTGGNSPLHF | TGTGCCAGCAGTTCCGGGACGGGGGGGAATTCACCCCTCCACTTT
TRBJ2-2 | TRBD2 | . | TRBV18 | CASSPRTLAGGTNTGELFF | TGTGCCAGCTCACCAAGGACACTAGCGGGAGGTACGAACACCGGGGAGCTGTTTTTT
TRBJ1-2 | . | . | TRBV7-6 | CASSSTGLPSYGYTF | TGTGCCAGCAGCTCTACAGGGCTCCCTTCCTATGGCTACACCTTC
TRBJ2-3 | TRBD2 | . | TRBV29-1 | CSVEDSGKSTDTQYF | TGCAGCGTTGAAGATAGCGGGAAGAGCACAGATACGCAGTATTTT
TRBJ1-2 | TRBD1 | . | TRBV5-1 | CASSQQGADYGYTF | TGCGCCAGCAGCCAACAGGGGGCGGACTATGGCTACACCTTC
TRBJ2-7 | TRBD1 | . | TRBV7-2 | CASSLVGTAYEQYF | TGTGCCAGCAGCTTAGTCGGGACAGCTTACGAGCAGTACTTC
TRBJ1-6 | TRBD1 | . | TRBV7-8 | CASSLEDRAINSPLHF | TGTGCCAGCAGCTTAGAGGACAGGGCAATTAATTCACCCCTCCACTTT
TRBJ2-1 | . | . | TRBV7-7 | CASSLTGSSYNEQFF | TGTGCTAGCAGCTTAACGGGTTCCTCCTACAATGAGCAGTTCTTC
TRBJ2-3 | . | . | TRBV30 | CAWSVGGDTQYF | TGTGCCTGGAGTGTCGGGGGAGATACGCAGTATTTT
TRBJ1-5 | . | once | TRBV19 | CASSRRNSNQPQHF | TGTGCCAGTAGTAGGAGGAATAGCAATCAGCCCCAGCATTTT
TRBJ2-7 | TRBD2 | . | TRBV19 | CASSMGASGSKNYEQYF | TGTGCCAGTAGTATGGGAGCTAGCGGGAGCAAAAACTACGAGCAGTACTTC
TRBJ1-2 | . | . | TRBV6-2/TRBV6-3 | CASSYTGLGYGYTF | TGTGCCAGCAGTTACACAGGGTTGGGCTATGGCTACACCTTC
TRBJ2-1 | . | . | TRBV11-2 | CASSFWGEAYNEQFF | TGTGCCAGCAGCTTTTGGGGAGAAGCTTACAATGAGCAGTTCTTC
TRBJ2-1 | TRBD2 | . | TRBV10-1 | CASSDAGVGSNEQFF | TGCGCCAGCAGTGATGCGGGAGTGGGATCGAATGAGCAGTTCTTC
TRBJ1-1 | TRBD1 | . | TRBV6-1 | CASSEAREGQGIDTEAFF | TGTGCCAGCAGTGAAGCTCGGGAAGGACAGGGGATAGACACTGAAGCTTTCTTT
TRBJ2-5 | TRBD1 | . | TRBV5-1 | CASSYRQGALAETQYF | TGCGCCAGCAGCTACCGACAGGGGGCGCTCGCAGAGACCCAGTACTTC
TRBJ2-7 | TRBD2 | . | TRBV2 | CASTSGNSYEQYF | TGTGCCAGTACTAGCGGGAACTCCTACGAGCAGTACTTC
TRBJ2-7 | . | . | TRBV27 | CATKREGAYEQYF | TGTGCCACCAAGCGTGAGGGCGCCTACGAGCAGTACTTC
TRBJ2-5 | . | few | TRBV27 | CASSNSWETQYF | TGTGCCAGCAGCAATAGCTGGGAGACCCAGTACTTC
TRBJ2-1 | TRBD2 | . | TRBV7-9 | CASNEGLEAYNEQFF | TGTGCCAGCAACGAAGGACTAGAGGCCTACAATGAGCAGTTCTTC
TRBJ1-2 | TRBD1 | few | TRBV27 | CASRDLSGGVIGNYGYTF | TGTGCCAGCAGAGATCTCTCAGGGGGTGTGATCGGTAACTATGGCTACACCTTC
TRBJ1-2 | TRBD1 | . | TRBV6-5 | CASSQTGGYGYTF | TGTGCCAGCAGTCAAACAGGGGGCTATGGCTACACCTTC
TRBJ2-7 | TRBD1 | . | TRBV6-5 | CASKMAGGIYEQYF | TGTGCCAGCAAGATGGCAGGGGGCATCTACGAGCAGTACTTC
TRBJ1-6 | . | . | TRBV30 | CAWSVLDTRSPLHF | TGTGCCTGGAGTGTTTTGGACACCCGGTCACCCCTCCACTTT
TRBJ2-3 | . | . | TRBV6-1 | CASSERSRGGLRTDTQYF | TGTGCCAGCAGTGAAAGGTCCCGAGGCGGGCTCCGCACAGATACGCAGTATTTT
TRBJ2-7 | . | . | TRBV27 | CASSLSNRAAYEQYF | TGTGCCAGCAGTTTATCGAACAGGGCAGCCTACGAGCAGTACTTC
TRBJ1-1 | . | . | TRBV2 | CASRVQWNTEAFF | TGTGCCAGCAGGGTACAGTGGAACACTGAAGCTTTCTTT
TRBJ2-7 | . | . | TRBV7-8 | CASSLALFSEQYF | TGTGCCAGCAGCTTGGCCCTTTTCTCCGAGCAGTACTTC
TRBJ1-4 | TRBD1 | once | TRBV7-8 | CASSSGTGMKLFF | TGTGCCAGCAGCTCAGGGACAGGGATGAAACTGTTTTTT
TRBJ2-7 | TRBD2 | . | TRBV7-2 | CASSLVVGLAGEQYF | TGTGCCAGCAGCTTAGTAGTGGGACTAGCGGGTGAGCAGTACTTC